This T cell receptor beta chain was documented in a study of blood T cells in healthy people across ages. Study-level points and caveats: As age increased, TCR beta diversity per million T cells fell in a roughly linear fashion.

Every participating donor contributed about 10 milliliters of peripheral blood through a draw. V lost 7 bases and J lost 3; bases outside the gene matches: 7. CDR1 and CDR2 from the germline V gene are SGDLS and YYNGEE. The CDR3 loop spans 15 amino acids. Notes on this clonotype: Antigen: not known.

It was with a sample-barcoded 5' primer and a J-beta primer mix that a second PCR of about 6 to 12 cycles was run. TCRdb called the 5' RACE reads again in MiXCR, with one record for every CDR3 protein. This sample has approximately 800,000 distinct CDR3 sequences, with approximately 60% found just once. The sample consisted of blood. This sequence was found in a man in his forties or fifties in good health. The V call is TRBV9, the J call TRBJ2-1; TRBD2 matches 10 bases. CDR3 region: CASGEGTSDYNEQFF. Written as DNA, the CDR3 is TGTGCCAGCGGCGAGGGGACTAGCGACTACAATGAGCAGTTCTTC.